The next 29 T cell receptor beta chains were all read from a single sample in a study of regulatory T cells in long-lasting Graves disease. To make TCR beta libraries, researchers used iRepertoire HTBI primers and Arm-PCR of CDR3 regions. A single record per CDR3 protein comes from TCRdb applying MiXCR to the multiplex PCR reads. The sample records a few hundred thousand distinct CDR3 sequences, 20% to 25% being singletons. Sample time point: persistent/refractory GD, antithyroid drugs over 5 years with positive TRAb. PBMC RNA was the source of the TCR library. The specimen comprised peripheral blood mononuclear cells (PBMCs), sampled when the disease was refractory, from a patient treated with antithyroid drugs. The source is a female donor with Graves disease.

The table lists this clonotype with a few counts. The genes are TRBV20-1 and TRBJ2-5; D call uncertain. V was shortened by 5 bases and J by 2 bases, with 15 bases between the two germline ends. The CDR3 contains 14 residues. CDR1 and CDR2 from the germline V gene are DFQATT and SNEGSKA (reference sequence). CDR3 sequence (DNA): TGCAGTGCTCCCAGACGTGACCAACAAGAGACCCAGTACTTC. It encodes CSAPRRDQQETQYF.

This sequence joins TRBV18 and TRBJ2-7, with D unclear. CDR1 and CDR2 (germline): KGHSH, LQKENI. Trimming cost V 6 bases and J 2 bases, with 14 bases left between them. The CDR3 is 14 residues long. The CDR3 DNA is TGTGCCAGCTCTTCCCAGGCATTGACCTACGAGCAGTACTTC. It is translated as CASSSQALTYEQYF.

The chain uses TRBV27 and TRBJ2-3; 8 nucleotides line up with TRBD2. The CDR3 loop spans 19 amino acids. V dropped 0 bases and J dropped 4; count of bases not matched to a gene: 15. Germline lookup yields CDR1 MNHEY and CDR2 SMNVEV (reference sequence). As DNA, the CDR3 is TGTGCCAGCAGTTTATCAGCGGGAGTTCAGTTGGGTGGTTCAGATACGCAGTATTTT. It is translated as CASSLSAGVQLGGSDTQYF.

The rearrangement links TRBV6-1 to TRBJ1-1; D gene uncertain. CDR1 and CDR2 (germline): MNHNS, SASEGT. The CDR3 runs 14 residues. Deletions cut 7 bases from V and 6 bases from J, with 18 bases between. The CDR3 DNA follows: TGTGCCAGCACTATGCCGGGCTTCCCCCCTGAAGCTTTCTTT. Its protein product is CASTMPGFPPEAFF.

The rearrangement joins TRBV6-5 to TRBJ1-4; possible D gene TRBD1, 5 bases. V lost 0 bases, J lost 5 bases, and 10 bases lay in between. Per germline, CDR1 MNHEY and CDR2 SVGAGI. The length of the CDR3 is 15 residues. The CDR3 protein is CASSYSGGGNEKLFF. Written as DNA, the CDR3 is TGTGCCAGCAGTTACTCTGGGGGTGGGAATGAAAAACTGTTTTTT.

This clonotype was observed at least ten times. CDR3 protein: CASSEQGAAYGYTF. Written as DNA, the CDR3 is TGTGCCAGCAGTGAACAGGGGGCGGCCTATGGCTACACCTTC. V is TRBV2 and J is TRBJ1-2; 8 positions match TRBD1. The CDR3 is 14 amino acids. CDR1 and CDR2 from the germline V gene are SNHLY and FYNNEI. V dropped 2 bases and J dropped 4; count of bases not matched to a gene: 3. Together with reference TRBV2 and TRBJ1-2, the CDR3 gives the full variable domain: EPEVTQTPSHQVTQMGQEVILRCVPISNHLYFYWYRQILGQKVEFLVSFYNNEISEKSEIFDDQFSVERPDGSNFTLKIRSTKLEDSAMYFCASSEQGAAYGYTFGSGTRLTVV.

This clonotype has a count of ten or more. The CDR3 DNA reads TGTGCCACCAGTGACGCCAGGGAGGGTCGGGACACTGAAGCTTTCTTT. Translation gives CATSDAREGRDTEAFF. The V gene is TRBV24-1, the J gene TRBJ1-1; the D gene is possibly TRBD1 (5 bases). From germline, CDR1 is KGHDR and CDR2 SFDVKD. The CDR3 covers 16 residues. Trimming left V 4 bases short and J 3 bases short, with 17 bases between.

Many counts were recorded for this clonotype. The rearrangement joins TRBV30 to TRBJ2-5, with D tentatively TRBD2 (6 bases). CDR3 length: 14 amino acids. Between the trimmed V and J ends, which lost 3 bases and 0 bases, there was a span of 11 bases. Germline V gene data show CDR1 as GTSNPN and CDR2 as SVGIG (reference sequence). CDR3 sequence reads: CAWREGWNQETQYF. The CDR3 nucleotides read TGTGCCTGGAGGGAGGGTTGGAACCAAGAGACCCAGTACTTC.

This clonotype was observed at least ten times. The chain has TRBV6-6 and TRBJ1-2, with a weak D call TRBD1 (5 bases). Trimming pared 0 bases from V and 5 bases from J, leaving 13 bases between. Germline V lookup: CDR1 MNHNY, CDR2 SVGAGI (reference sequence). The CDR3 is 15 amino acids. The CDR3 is CASSYSGTGKYGYTF. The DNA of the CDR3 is TGTGCCAGCAGTTACTCGGGCACAGGAAAGTATGGCTACACCTTC.

The CDR3 here is CASTQIGGLTYEQYF. The CDR3 bases are TGCGCCAGCACCCAAATTGGGGGGCTAACCTACGAGCAGTACTTC. The gene calls are TRBV5-1 and TRBJ2-7, with D possibly being TRBD1 or TRBD2 (6 bases each). Germline CDR1 is SGHRS and CDR2 is YFSETQ. V was clipped by 6 bases and J by 2 bases, with 18 bases between them. The CDR3 loop spans 15 amino acids.

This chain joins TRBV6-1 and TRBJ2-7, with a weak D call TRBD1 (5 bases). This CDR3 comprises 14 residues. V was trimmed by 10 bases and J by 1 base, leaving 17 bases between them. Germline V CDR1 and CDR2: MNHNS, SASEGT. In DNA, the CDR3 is TGTGCCAACAAAAGGGGCGACACTTCCTACGAGCAGTACTTC. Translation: CANKRGDTSYEQYF.

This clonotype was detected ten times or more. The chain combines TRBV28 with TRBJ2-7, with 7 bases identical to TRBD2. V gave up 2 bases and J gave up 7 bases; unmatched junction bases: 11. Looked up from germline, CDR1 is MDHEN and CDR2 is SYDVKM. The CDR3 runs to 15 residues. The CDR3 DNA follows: TGTGCCAGCAGTTTAGGGAGCGCGGGGGACTGGGAGCAGTACTTC. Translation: CASSLGSAGDWEQYF.

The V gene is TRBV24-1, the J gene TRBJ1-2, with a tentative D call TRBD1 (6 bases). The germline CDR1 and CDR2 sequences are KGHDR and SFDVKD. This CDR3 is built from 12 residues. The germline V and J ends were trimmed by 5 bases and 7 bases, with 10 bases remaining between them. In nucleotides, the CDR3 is TGTGCCACCAGTGGGGGACAACCTGGCTACACCTTC. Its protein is CATSGGQPGYTF.

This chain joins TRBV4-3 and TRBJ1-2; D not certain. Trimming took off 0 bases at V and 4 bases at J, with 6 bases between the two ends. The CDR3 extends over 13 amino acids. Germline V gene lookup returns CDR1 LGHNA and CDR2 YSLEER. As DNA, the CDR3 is TGCGCCAGCAGCCAAGAGGTATTCTATGGCTACACCTTC. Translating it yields CASSQEVFYGYTF.

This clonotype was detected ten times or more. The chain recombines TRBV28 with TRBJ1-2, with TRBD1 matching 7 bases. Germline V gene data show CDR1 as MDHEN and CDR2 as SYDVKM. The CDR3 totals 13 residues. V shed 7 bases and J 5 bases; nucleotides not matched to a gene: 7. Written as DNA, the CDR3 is TGTGCCAGCACCCCCCAGGGGGTGTATGGCTACACCTTC. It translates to CASTPQGVYGYTF.

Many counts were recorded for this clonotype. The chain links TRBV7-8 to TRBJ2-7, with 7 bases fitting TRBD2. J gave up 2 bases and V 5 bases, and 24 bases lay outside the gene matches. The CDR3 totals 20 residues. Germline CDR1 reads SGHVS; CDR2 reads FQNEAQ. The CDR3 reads CASSLPSERDLPGPPYEQYF. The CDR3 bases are TGTGCCAGCAGCCTCCCCAGCGAGCGGGACCTACCTGGGCCCCCCTACGAGCAGTACTTC. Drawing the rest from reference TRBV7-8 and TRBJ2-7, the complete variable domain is GAGVSQSPRYKVAKRGQDVALRCDPISGHVSLFWYQQALGQGPEFLTYFQNEAQLDKSGLPSDRFFAERPEGSVSTLKIQRTQQEDSAVYLCASSLPSERDLPGPPYEQYFGPGTRLTVT.

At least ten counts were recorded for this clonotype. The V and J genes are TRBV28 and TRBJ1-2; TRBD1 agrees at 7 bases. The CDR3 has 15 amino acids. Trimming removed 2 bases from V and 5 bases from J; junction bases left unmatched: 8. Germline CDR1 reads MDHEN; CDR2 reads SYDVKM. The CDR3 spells CASSLQSGGRYGYTF. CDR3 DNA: TGTGCCAGCAGTTTACAGTCAGGGGGTCGGTATGGCTACACCTTC.

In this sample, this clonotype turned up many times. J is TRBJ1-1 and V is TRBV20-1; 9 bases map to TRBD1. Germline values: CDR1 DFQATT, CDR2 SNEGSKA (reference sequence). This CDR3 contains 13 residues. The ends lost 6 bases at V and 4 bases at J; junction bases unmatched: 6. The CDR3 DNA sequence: TGCAGTGCCACAGGGGGCTTGGGCACTGAAGCTTTCTTT. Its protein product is CSATGGLGTEAFF.

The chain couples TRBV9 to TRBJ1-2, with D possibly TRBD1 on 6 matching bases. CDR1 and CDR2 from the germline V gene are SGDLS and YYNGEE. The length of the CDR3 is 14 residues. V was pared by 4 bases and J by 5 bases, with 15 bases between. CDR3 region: CASSTQRGTYGYTF. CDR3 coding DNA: TGTGCCAGCAGCACCCAGAGGGGGACTTATGGCTACACCTTC.

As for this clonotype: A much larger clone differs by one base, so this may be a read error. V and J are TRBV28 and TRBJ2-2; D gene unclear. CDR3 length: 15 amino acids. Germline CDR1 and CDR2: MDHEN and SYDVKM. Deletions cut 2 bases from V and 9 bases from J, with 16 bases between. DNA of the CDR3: TGTGCCAGCAGTTTAACTTCCCTAATTCCCCGGGAGCTGTTTTTT. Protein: CASSLTSLIPRELFF.

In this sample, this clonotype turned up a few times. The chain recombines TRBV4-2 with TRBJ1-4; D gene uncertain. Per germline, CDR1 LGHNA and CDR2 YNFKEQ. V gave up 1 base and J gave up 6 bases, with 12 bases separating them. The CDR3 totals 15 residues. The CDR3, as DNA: TGTGCCAGCAGCCAAGCCCAGTCGGCGGATGAAAAACTGTTTTTT. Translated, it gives CASSQAQSADEKLFF.

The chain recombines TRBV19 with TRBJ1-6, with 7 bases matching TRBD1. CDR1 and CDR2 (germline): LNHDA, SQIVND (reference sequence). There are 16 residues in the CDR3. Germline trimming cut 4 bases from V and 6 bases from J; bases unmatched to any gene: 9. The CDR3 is CASSRRHRGFNSPLHF. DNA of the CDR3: TGTGCCAGTAGTAGGCGACACAGGGGATTTAATTCACCCCTCCACTTT. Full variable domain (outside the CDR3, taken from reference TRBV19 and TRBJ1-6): DGGITQSPKYLFRKEGQNVTLSCEQNLNHDAMYWYRQDPGQGLRLIYYSQIVNDFQKGDIAEGYSVSREKKESFPLTVTSAQKNPTAFYLCASSRRHRGFNSPLHFGNGTRLTVT.

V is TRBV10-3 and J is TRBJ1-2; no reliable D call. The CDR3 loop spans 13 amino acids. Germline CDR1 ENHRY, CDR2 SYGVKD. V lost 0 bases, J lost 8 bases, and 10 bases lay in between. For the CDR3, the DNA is TGTGCCATCAGTGAGTCGAGTTCGCTGGGCTACACCTTC. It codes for CAISESSSLGYTF.

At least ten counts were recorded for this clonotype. The CDR3, as DNA: TGTGCCAGCAGATTAGCCGGCGCACAAGAGACCCAGTACTTC. Protein sequence: CASRLAGAQETQYF. The rearrangement uses TRBV28 and TRBJ2-5, with D hard to call. This CDR3 spans 14 amino acids. V lost 6 bases, J lost 2 bases, and 13 bases lay in between. Germline loops: CDR1 MDHEN, CDR2 SYDVKM.

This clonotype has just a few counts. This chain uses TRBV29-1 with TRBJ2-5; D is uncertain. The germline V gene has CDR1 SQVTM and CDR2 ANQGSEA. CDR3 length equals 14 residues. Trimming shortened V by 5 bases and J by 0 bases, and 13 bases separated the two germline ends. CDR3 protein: CSVKAERYQETQYF. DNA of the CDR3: TGCAGCGTTAAGGCGGAGAGGTACCAAGAGACCCAGTACTTC.

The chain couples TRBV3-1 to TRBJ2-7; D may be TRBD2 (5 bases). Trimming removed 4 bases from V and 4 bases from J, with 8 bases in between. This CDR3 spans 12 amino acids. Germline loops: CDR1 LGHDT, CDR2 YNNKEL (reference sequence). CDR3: CASSRGEYEQYF. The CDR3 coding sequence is TGTGCCAGCAGCCGTGGGGAGTACGAGCAGTACTTC.

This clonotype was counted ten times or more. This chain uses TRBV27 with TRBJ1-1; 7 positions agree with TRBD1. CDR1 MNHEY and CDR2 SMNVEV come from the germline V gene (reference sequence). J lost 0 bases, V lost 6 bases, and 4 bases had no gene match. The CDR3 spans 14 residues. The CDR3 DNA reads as TGTGCCAGCAGACCGACAGGGATGAACACTGAAGCTTTCTTT. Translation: CASRPTGMNTEAFF.

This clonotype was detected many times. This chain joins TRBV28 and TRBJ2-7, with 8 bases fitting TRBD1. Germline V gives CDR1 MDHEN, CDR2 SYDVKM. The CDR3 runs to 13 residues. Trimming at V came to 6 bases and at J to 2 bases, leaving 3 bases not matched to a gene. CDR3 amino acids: CASSGQGTYEQYF. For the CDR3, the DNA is TGTGCCAGCAGCGGACAGGGTACCTACGAGCAGTACTTC.

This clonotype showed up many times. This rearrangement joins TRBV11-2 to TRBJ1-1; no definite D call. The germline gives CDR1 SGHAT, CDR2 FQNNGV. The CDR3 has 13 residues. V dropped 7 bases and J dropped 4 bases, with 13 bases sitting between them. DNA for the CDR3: TGTGCCAGCACCCAATCCCATAGCACTGAAGCTTTCTTT. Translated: CASTQSHSTEAFF. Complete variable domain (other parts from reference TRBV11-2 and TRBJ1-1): EAGVAQSPRYKIIEKRQSVAFWCNPISGHATLYWYQQILGQGPKLLIQFQNNGVVDDSQLPKDRFSAERLKGVDSTLKIQPAKLEDSAVYLCASTQSHSTEAFFGQGTRLTVV.